These T cell receptor beta chains were read from a single sample in a study of T-cell reconstitution after alpha-beta-depleted transplantation in children. A single record per CDR3 protein comes from TCRdb applying MiXCR to the PCR reads. The table shows 150,000 to 200,000 distinct CDR3 sequences, with over 8.5% occurring only once. The sequences come from PBMCs, collected before TCRalphabeta/CD19-depleted stem cell transplant. Receptor source: a boy aged 2-9 years with acute myeloid leukemia, due to receive a stem cell transplant. The CDR3 runs from the conserved cysteine through the conserved F or W. D genes are given only for firm matches. Rows may omit the clone size; those that give it use once, few, many or a size class.

TRBV12-3/TRBV12-4	TRBJ1-6	many	NA	TGTGCCAGCAGCCCCAACAGGGTCCTCTATAATTCACCCCTCCACTTT	CASSPNRVLYNSPLHF
TRBV10-2	TRBJ2-5	NA	NA	TGCGCCAGCAGCCCGAGTGAGGGCCACCTCGAGACCCAGTACTTC	CASSPSEGHLETQYF
TRBV18	TRBJ1-4	many	TRBD1	TGTGCCAGCTCACCTGGACAGGCTGAAGAAAAACTGTTTTTT	CASSPGQAEEKLFF
TRBV27	TRBJ1-1	many	NA	TGTGCCAGCAGCTCGGGGGCGGTGAACACTGAAGCTTTCTTT	CASSSGAVNTEAFF
TRBV6-5	TRBJ1-2	NA	NA	TGTGCCAGCAGTTACTCGCAGGCGGGACCTCTCTATGGCTACACCTTC	CASSYSQAGPLYGYTF
TRBV10-3	TRBJ2-1	many	NA	TGTGCCATCAGTGACTTGGGGCGGTTCTCCTACAATGAGCAGTTCTTC	CAISDLGRFSYNEQFF
TRBV20-1	TRBJ2-7	many	NA	TGCAGTGCTAGAGAAAGCCCCCCCTACGAGCAGTACTTC	CSARESPPYEQYF
TRBV5-1	TRBJ1-6	many	NA	TGCGCCAGCAGCTCACAGGGTCTCGAGTCACCCCTCCACTTT	CASSSQGLESPLHF
TRBV20-1	TRBJ1-2	many	NA	TGCAGTGCTATGAACCCCGGGACTACCATAGGGCCTAACTATGGCTACACCTTC	CSAMNPGTTIGPNYGYTF
TRBV5-1	TRBJ2-5	many	NA	TGTGCCAGCAGCTTAGACCAAGAGACCCAGTACTTC	CASSLDQETQYF
TRBV20-1	TRBJ2-2	few	NA	TGCAGTGCTTCGTGGATTACGGGGGAGCTGTTTTTT	CSASWITGELFF
TRBV21-1	TRBJ1-4	many	NA	TGTGCCAGCAGCAGACGGGCCGACTCAACCAGAGATGAAAAACTGTTTTTT	CASSRRADSTRDEKLFF
TRBV20-1	TRBJ1-4	many	NA	TGCGGATCGGCAGTTGGGGAAAAACTGTTTTTT	CGSAVGEKLFF
TRBV7-8	TRBJ2-1	many	NA	TGTGCCAGCAGCTTAGTAGGGGGGCACAATGAGCAGTTCTTC	CASSLVGGHNEQFF
TRBV18	TRBJ1-6	many	NA	TGTGCCAGCTCCGCGACAGAAGGTGTGAATTCACCCCTCCACTTT	CASSATEGVNSPLHF
TRBV28	TRBJ2-7	many	TRBD1	TGTGCCAGCAGTTTGTACAGGGGAGACTACGAGCAGTACTTC	CASSLYRGDYEQYF
TRBV10-3	TRBJ2-2	many	TRBD2	TGTGCCACTTTCTCTGGGAGCGGGAGAAGGGACACCGGGGAGCTGTTTTTT	CATFSGSGRRDTGELFF
TRBV28	TRBJ2-7	many	TRBD2	TGTGCCAGCAGTTTAGGTCCCCAGCGGGAGTATGAGCAGTACTTC	CASSLGPQREYEQYF
TRBV3-1	TRBJ2-6	many	NA	TGTGCCAGCAGCCAAAGGGAGGCTGGGGCCAACGTCCTGACTTTC	CASSQREAGANVLTF
TRBV12-3/TRBV12-4	TRBJ1-5	many	TRBD1	TGTGCCAGCAGTTCTCAATGGACAGGGAAGGCTCAGCCCCAGCATTTT	CASSSQWTGKAQPQHF
TRBV20-1	TRBJ1-1	many	TRBD1	TGCAGTGCTAGGTACAGGGGATTTCGCACTGAAGCTTTCTTT	CSARYRGFRTEAFF
TRBV7-6	TRBJ2-5	many	NA	TGTGCCAGCTCCAGGGGAGGACTAGAGACCCAGTACTTC	CASSRGGLETQYF
TRBV10-2	TRBJ1-1	many	NA	TGCGCCAGCAGTGGAGGGGACACTGAAGCTTTCTTT	CASSGGDTEAFF
TRBV12-3/TRBV12-4	TRBJ2-7	many	NA	TGTGCCAGCAGTTTAGCGCAGGGGGGGGCGAGGAGCTCCTACGAGCAGTACTTC	CASSLAQGGARSSYEQYF
TRBV7-2	TRBJ2-2	NA	TRBD2	TGTGCCAGCAGCTTAGTAGCGGGGCGCAACACCGGGGAGCTGTTTTTT	CASSLVAGRNTGELFF
TRBV20-1	TRBJ2-7	many	NA	TGCAGTGCTAGACCAGCCTATGGCTACGAGCAGTACTTC	CSARPAYGYEQYF
TRBV5-1	TRBJ2-6	many	NA	TGCGCCAGCAGCTTGGCTACAGGCCCCTTCTCTGGGGCCAACGTCCTGACTTTC	CASSLATGPFSGANVLTF
TRBV7-2	TRBJ2-1	many	TRBD2	TGTGCCAGCAGACCACCCCTAGCGGGGGGCTTTCACAATGAGCAGTTCTTC	CASRPPLAGGFHNEQFF
TRBV7-2	TRBJ2-5	many	NA	TGTGCCAGCAGCTTAGGGGGCTACGTAGGGGAGACCCAGTACTTC	CASSLGGYVGETQYF
TRBV20-1	TRBJ2-1	many	TRBD2	TGCAGTGCTAGAGAGGCTAGCGGGGGGGACTACAATGAGCAGTTCTTC	CSAREASGGDYNEQFF
TRBV5-1	TRBJ1-1	many	TRBD1	TGCGCCAGCAGCTTGGCCGGGACAGGGGTGAGGACTGAAGCTTTCTTT	CASSLAGTGVRTEAFF
TRBV7-9	TRBJ2-7	many	TRBD2	TGTGCCAGCAGCCCCCCCGGGACTATGGCGCGAGAGCAGTACTTC	CASSPPGTMAREQYF
TRBV24-1	TRBJ2-1	many	TRBD1	TGTGCCACCAGTCCCATCGGACAGGGAAACAATGAGCAGTTCTTC	CATSPIGQGNNEQFF
TRBV11-2	TRBJ2-7	once	NA	TGTGCCAGCAGCGGATCCGGGCTCAACGAGCAGTACTTC	CASSGSGLNEQYF
TRBV20-1	TRBJ2-3	many	TRBD2	TGCAGTGCTAGATCCGCGGACTACGGGACTAGCAGGGGACGGTACACAGATACGCAGTATTTT	CSARSADYGTSRGRYTDTQYF
TRBV4-2	TRBJ2-5	few	NA	TGTGCCATCAGCCCCGGGACTCAAGAGACCCAGTACTTC	CAISPGTQETQYF
TRBV27	TRBJ1-1	many	NA	TGTGCCAGCGGGTTGGAGTGGAGAGCTTTCTTT	CASGLEWRAFF
TRBV18	TRBJ1-3	many	NA	TGTGCCAGCTCACCGAACTCGGGGGACGGAAACACCATATATTTT	CASSPNSGDGNTIYF
TRBV5-6	TRBJ2-1	many	TRBD2	TGTGCCAGCAGCACCGGGACTAGCGGGAGAGGGGGTGAGCAGTTCTTC	CASSTGTSGRGGEQFF
TRBV27	TRBJ1-2	many	TRBD1	TGTGCCAGCAGTCCCGGGGACAGGGTTTACTATGGCTACACCTTC	CASSPGDRVYYGYTF
TRBV7-2	TRBJ2-1	many	TRBD2	TGTGCCAGCAGCCCTCAAGGGACTAGCGGATACAATGAGCAGTTCTTC	CASSPQGTSGYNEQFF
TRBV7-2	TRBJ1-3	many	NA	TGTGCCAGCAGCTTAAGCGGGGCAAAAGCCCTCAACAGAAACACCATATATTTT	CASSLSGAKALNRNTIYF
TRBV5-1	TRBJ2-2	many	TRBD1	TGCGCCAGCAGCTTGTGGACAGGGAACACCGGGGAGCTGTTTTTT	CASSLWTGNTGELFF
TRBV20-1	TRBJ1-5	NA	NA	TGCAGTGCTAGTGAGGGAGTGGGCAATCAGCCCCAGCATTTT	CSASEGVGNQPQHF
TRBV20-1	TRBJ2-3	many	TRBD2	TGCAGTACCAGATTACGCGGGAGGGGCACAGATACGCAGTATTTT	CSTRLRGRGTDTQYF
TRBV5-1	TRBJ1-1	many	NA	TGCGCCAGCAGCTTGTGGCAGGGTAACACTGAAGCTTTCTTT	CASSLWQGNTEAFF
TRBV27	TRBJ2-3	many	TRBD2	TGTGCCAGCAGTTACACTTATTTAGCGGGTCAAGATACGCAGTATTTT	CASSYTYLAGQDTQYF
TRBV28	TRBJ2-5	many	NA	TGTGCCAGCACCTGGGGGGGGCTAGAGACCCAGTACTTC	CASTWGGLETQYF
TRBV12-3/TRBV12-4	TRBJ1-2	NA	NA	TGTGCCAGCAGTTTCGACTTGAGACTGGATGGCTACACCTTC	CASSFDLRLDGYTF
TRBV20-1	TRBJ2-1	many	NA	TGCAGTGTGCAAGCAGAATCCTACAATGAGCAGTTCTTC	CSVQAESYNEQFF
TRBV12-3/TRBV12-4	TRBJ2-7	many	TRBD2	TGTGCCAGCAGACCTATAGCGGGAGGGCTTTACGAGCGGTACTTC	CASRPIAGGLYERYF
TRBV7-2	TRBJ2-4	many	TRBD2	TGTGCCAGCAGCTTAACTAGCGGGATCAAAAACATTCAGTACTTC	CASSLTSGIKNIQYF
TRBV12-3/TRBV12-4	TRBJ2-7	many	TRBD1	TGTGCCAGCAGTTCTCGACAGGGGAAATACGAGCAGTACTTC	CASSSRQGKYEQYF
TRBV7-6	TRBJ2-1	many	NA	TGTGCCAGCAGCCCCTCAACCAGTTACTACAATGAGCAGTTCTTC	CASSPSTSYYNEQFF